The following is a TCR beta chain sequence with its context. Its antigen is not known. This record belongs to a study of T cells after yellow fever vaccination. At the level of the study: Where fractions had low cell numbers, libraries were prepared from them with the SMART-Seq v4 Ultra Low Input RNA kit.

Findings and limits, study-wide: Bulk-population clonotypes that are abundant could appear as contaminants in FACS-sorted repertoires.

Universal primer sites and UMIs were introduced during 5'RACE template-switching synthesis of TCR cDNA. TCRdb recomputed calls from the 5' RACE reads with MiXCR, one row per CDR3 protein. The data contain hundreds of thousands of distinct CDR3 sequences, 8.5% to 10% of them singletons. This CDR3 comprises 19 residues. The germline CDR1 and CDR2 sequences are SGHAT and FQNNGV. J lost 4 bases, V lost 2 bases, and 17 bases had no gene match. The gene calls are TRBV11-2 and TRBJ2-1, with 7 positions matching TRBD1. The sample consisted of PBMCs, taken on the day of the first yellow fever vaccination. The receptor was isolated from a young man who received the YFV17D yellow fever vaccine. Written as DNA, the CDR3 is TGTGCCAGCAGCTTATATGTCCTCTCGTGGACAGGAGAGTACAATGAGCAGTTCTTC. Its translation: CASSLYVLSWTGEYNEQFF.